These 23 T cell receptor beta chains were sequenced from one sample in a study of beta chain features in type 1 diabetes. The investigators reverse transcribed all of the isolated RNA, so they sequenced expressed TCRB transcripts. Profiled with immunoSEQ multiplex PCR; TCRdb holds only in-frame clones, not every one. This sample has 130,000 to 150,000 clones, with nearly 50% found just once. Source material: Tregs from blood. Receptors were obtained from a man aged 18 to 30 in good health.

This chain joins TRBV19 and TRBJ2-7; 9 bases fit TRBD2. V dropped 4 bases and J dropped 2; count of bases not matched to a gene: 6. CDR3 size: 15 residues. Germline loops: CDR1 LNHDA, CDR2 SQIVND (reference sequence). As DNA, the CDR3 is TGTGCCAGTAGTACCCAGGCGGGGGGGCCCTACGAGCAGTACTTC. This codes for CASSTQAGGPYEQYF.

The V and J genes are TRBV5-1 and TRBJ1-1, with 10 bases matching TRBD1. In germline, CDR1 is SGHRS, CDR2 YFSETQ. The trim removed 4 bases at V and 4 bases at J, leaving 1 base unmatched. The length of the CDR3 is 13 residues. CDR3 DNA sequence: TGCGCCAGCAGCGGACAGGGGGGCACTGAAGCTTTCTTT. Translation: CASSGQGGTEAFF.

In this sample, this clone turned up a few times. V gene TRBV6-5 combines with J gene TRBJ1-1; D perhaps matches TRBD1 (5 bases). V lost 5 bases, J lost 4 bases, and 17 bases lay in between. The CDR3 totals 15 residues. Germline assignment: CDR1 MNHEY and CDR2 SVGAGI. The CDR3 sequence is CASSKSRDAGTEAFF. DNA of the CDR3: TGTGCCAGCAGTAAATCCAGGGATGCAGGCACTGAAGCTTTCTTT.

This clone came up a few times. V and J are TRBV6-6 and TRBJ2-7, with 8 bases identical to TRBD1. V shed 1 base, J shed 2 bases, and the junction held 4 bases outside the gene matches. CDR1 MNHNY and CDR2 SVGAGI come from the germline V gene (reference sequence). The CDR3 sequence is 15 residues long. The CDR3 nucleotides are TGTGCCAGCAGTTACTTATTGGGACAGGCCTACGAGCAGTACTTC. It specifies CASSYLLGQAYEQYF.

The chain carries TRBV5-1 and TRBJ2-5; 11 bases agree with TRBD1. Germline CDR1 is SGHRS and CDR2 is YFSETQ. The V segment lost 3 bases and the J segment 5 bases; nucleotides outside the gene matches: 6. This CDR3 region has 15 residues. The CDR3: CASSSGQGAWETQYF. CDR3 nucleotides: TGCGCCAGCAGCTCCGGACAGGGGGCGTGGGAGACCCAGTACTTC.

The chain joins TRBV28 to TRBJ2-3; D is ambiguous. The CDR3 extends over 15 amino acids. Germline CDR1 and CDR2: MDHEN and SYDVKM. Trimming cost V 3 bases and J 2 bases, with 12 bases left between them. The CDR3 loop reads CASSFSEINTDTQYF. Written as DNA, the CDR3 is TGTGCCAGCAGTTTTTCTGAGATTAACACAGATACGCAGTATTTT.

This clone was recorded a few times. The V gene is TRBV6-5, the J gene TRBJ1-1; a weak D match, TRBD1 (5 bases). Trimming cost V 4 bases and J 1 base, with 10 bases left between them. Per germline, CDR1 MNHEY and CDR2 SVGAGI. This CDR3 is built from 14 residues. The DNA of the CDR3 is TGTGCCAGCAGTTTGACGACAGCGAACACTGAAGCTTTCTTT. Its translation is CASSLTTANTEAFF.

The V call is TRBV6-5, the J call TRBJ2-1; D is perhaps TRBD1 (5 bases). Trimming removed 0 bases at V and 0 bases at J, with 9 bases between. Germline V lookup: CDR1 MNHEY, CDR2 SVGAGI. The CDR3 covers 16 residues. The DNA for the CDR3 is TGTGCCAGCAGTTACTCAGGGGCAAGCTCCTACAATGAGCAGTTCTTC. It is translated as CASSYSGASSYNEQFF.

This chain connects TRBV7-2 to TRBJ2-5; 12 nucleotides line up with TRBD2. This CDR3 is built from 19 residues. Germline CDR1 is SGHTA and CDR2 is FQGNSA. V was pared by 5 bases and J by 2 bases, with 15 bases of the junction left unmatched. The CDR3 bases are TGTGCCAGCAGCCCCCAAGTGGAACTAGCGGGGGGCCGACAAGAGACCCAGTACTTC. Its translation is CASSPQVELAGGRQETQYF.

The chain has TRBV28 and TRBJ2-7; D remains unclear. This CDR3 is built from 13 residues. Trimming removed 1 base at V and 4 bases at J, with 8 bases between. CDR1 and CDR2 (germline): MDHEN, SYDVKM. The CDR3 DNA reads TGTGCCAGCAGTTTATTAACCAGTTACGAGCAGTACTTC. Its translation: CASSLLTSYEQYF.

The chain employs TRBV6-5 and TRBJ2-2, with D maybe TRBD2 (6 bases). CDR3 length equals 15 residues. In germline, CDR1 is MNHEY, CDR2 SVGAGI. V gave up 10 bases and J gave up 6 bases, with 21 bases separating them. The CDR3: CATLSPGVPPGELFF. CDR3 sequence (DNA): TGTGCCACCCTCTCGCCGGGGGTGCCCCCCGGGGAGCTGTTTTTT.

The chain uses TRBV6-5 and TRBJ2-7, with 7 bases fitting TRBD1. The V gene end was trimmed by 6 bases and the J gene end by 2 bases; junction bases not matched to a gene: 10. This CDR3 contains 15 residues. CDR1 is MNHEY, CDR2 SVGAGI, per germline. This CDR3 reads CASSPRDSGPYEQYF. The CDR3 DNA is TGTGCCAGCAGCCCCCGGGACAGTGGCCCCTACGAGCAGTACTTC.

The chain uses TRBV6-6 and TRBJ1-5; D possibly corresponds to TRBD1 (5 bases). Germline CDR1 is MNHNY and CDR2 is SVGAGI (reference sequence). The CDR3 covers 13 residues. V was cut by 5 bases and J by 6 bases, with 11 bases left in between. In nucleotides, the CDR3 is TGTGCCAGCAGTGTCCAGGGTCGTCAGCCCCAGCATTTT. This sequence encodes CASSVQGRQPQHF.

The rearrangement joins TRBV6-1 to TRBJ2-3; the D is unclear. CDR1 is MNHNS, CDR2 SASEGT, per germline. This CDR3 spans 11 amino acids. Trimming shortened V by 5 bases and J by 2 bases, and 2 bases separated the two germline ends. CDR3 sequence: CASSLTDTQYF. DNA of the CDR3: TGTGCCAGCAGTCTCACAGATACGCAGTATTTT.

This sequence joins TRBV7-3 and TRBJ2-3, with unresolved D. The CDR3 has 14 residues. Germline CDR1 reads SGHTA; CDR2 reads FQGTGA. Trimming left V 5 bases short and J 4 bases short, with 13 bases between. CDR3 in DNA: TGTGCCAGCAGCGATGGCTGGAGTTCAGATACGCAGTATTTT. Translated, it gives CASSDGWSSDTQYF.

The J gene is TRBJ2-2, the V gene TRBV7-3, with 11 positions matching TRBD2. Germline V CDR1 and CDR2: SGHTA, FQGTGA. The CDR3 spans 16 residues. The ends lost 1 base at V and 4 bases at J; junction bases unmatched: 2. The CDR3 loop is CASSLIGLAGTGELFF. DNA for the CDR3: TGTGCCAGCAGCTTAATAGGACTAGCGGGCACCGGGGAGCTGTTTTTT.

This chain links TRBV18 with TRBJ2-5; TRBD2 aligns across 7 bases. Germline V CDR1 and CDR2: KGHSH, LQKENI. The CDR3 consists of 15 residues. Trimming cost V 2 bases and J 3 bases; bases outside gene matches: 6. The CDR3 coding sequence is TGTGCCAGCTCACCAGCACTAGCGATAGAAGAGACCCAGTACTTC. Translation: CASSPALAIEETQYF.

The chain is built from TRBV4-2 and TRBJ1-1; a possible D gene is TRBD1 (5 bases). V gave up 2 bases and J gave up 1 base, with 11 bases separating them. The CDR3 runs 15 residues. From germline, CDR1 is LGHNA and CDR2 YNFKEQ. The CDR3 nucleotides read TGTGCCAGCAGCCAAACCGGGGGGGGGAACACTGAAGCTTTCTTT. Protein sequence: CASSQTGGGNTEAFF.

V gene TRBV19 combines with J gene TRBJ2-7; weak D call: TRBD2 (5 bases). Trimming took off 4 bases at V and 4 bases at J, with 14 bases between the two ends. This CDR3 has 14 residues. Germline V gives CDR1 LNHDA, CDR2 SQIVND (reference sequence). The CDR3 spells CASSKGAGRYEQYF. CDR3 DNA sequence: TGTGCCAGTAGTAAGGGAGCAGGAAGGTACGAGCAGTACTTC.

This chain connects TRBV10-2 to TRBJ2-7; D is uncertain. Trimming stripped 3 bases from V and 0 bases from J, with 6 bases between. The CDR3 contains 13 residues. Germline V CDR1 and CDR2: WSHSY, SAAADI. The DNA of the CDR3 is TGCGCCAGCAGTGACGAGGTCTCCTACGAGCAGTACTTC. This codes for CASSDEVSYEQYF.

The chain joins TRBV10-3 to TRBJ2-5, with TRBD2 identical over 7 bases. Germline loops: CDR1 ENHRY, CDR2 SYGVKD. This CDR3 is 14 amino acids long. The ends lost 4 bases at V and 4 bases at J; junction bases unmatched: 6. CDR3 bases: TGTGCCATCAGTGCTGGGCGGGAGACAGAGACCCAGTACTTC. Protein product: CAISAGRETETQYF.

The V and J genes are TRBV15 and TRBJ2-7, with D perhaps TRBD1 (6 bases). Trimming pared 3 bases from V and 7 bases from J, leaving 16 bases between. The CDR3 consists of 14 residues. CDR1 and CDR2 from the germline V gene are LNHNV and YYDKDF (reference sequence). The CDR3 DNA follows: TGTGCCACCAGCAGGGACAGATACACGGGGGAGCAGTACTTC. Its protein product is CATSRDRYTGEQYF.

The chain carries TRBV30 and TRBJ1-1, with D possibly being TRBD1 (5 bases). The V end lost 4 bases, the J end lost 5 bases, and 11 bases lay between the germline ends. CDR1 and CDR2 from the germline V gene are GTSNPN and SVGIG (reference sequence). The CDR3 runs to 12 residues. The CDR3 coding sequence is TGTGCCTGGACTACAGGACGAACTGAAGCTTTCTTT. This gives the protein CAWTTGRTEAFF.